One and the same sample provided the 29 T cell receptor beta chains below, sequenced in a study of T cell repertoires in aging, cancer and after chemotherapy. Rearranged V-D-J TRB sequences were amplified with a mixed TRB-A/B primer pool. MiXCR, applied by TCRdb to the multiplex PCR reads, yields one record per CDR3 protein. The table includes about a thousand distinct CDR3 sequences, 70% to 90% detected once. The template was genomic DNA from peripheral blood, not RNA. Sequenced material: blood. The receptors were gathered from a human donor with a solid tumor.

This clonotype was observed once. The chain uses TRBV7-2 and TRBJ2-1; D is unclear. Between the trimmed V and J ends, which lost 5 bases and 6 bases, there was a span of 17 bases. The CDR3 extends over 15 amino acids. The germline CDR1 and CDR2 sequences are SGHTA and FQGNSA. CDR3: CASSNLVGSGNEQFF. In nucleotides, the CDR3 is TGTGCCAGCAGCAACTTAGTTGGGTCTGGCAATGAGCAGTTCTTC.

The chain recombines TRBV20-1 with TRBJ2-1, with 14 bases fitting TRBD2. CDR1 DFQATT and CDR2 SNEGSKA come from the germline V gene (reference sequence). The CDR3 has 16 residues. J lost 3 bases, V lost 6 bases, and 7 bases had no gene match. In nucleotides, the CDR3 is TGCAGTGCCAGGACTAGCGGGAGGCTGGGCTACAATGAGCAGTTCTTC. Translation gives CSARTSGRLGYNEQFF.

The gene calls are TRBV12-3 or TRBV12-4 and TRBJ1-2; TRBD1 aligns across 7 bases. This CDR3 region has 17 residues. V lost 6 bases, J lost 5 bases, and 18 bases stayed unmatched. The CDR3 protein is CASRNNRQGPRGYGYTF. The CDR3 DNA sequence: TGTGCCAGCAGGAATAACCGACAGGGCCCTCGGGGTTATGGCTACACCTTC.

The CDR3 protein is CASSPPWGGSVDTQYF. CDR3 DNA: TGTGCCAGCAGCCCTCCGTGGGGGGGCTCGGTAGATACGCAGTATTTT. V is TRBV6-5 and J is TRBJ2-3; tentative D call: TRBD2 (7 bases). Germline CDR1 MNHEY, CDR2 SVGAGI. This CDR3 contains 16 residues. The V end lost 6 bases, the J end lost 5 bases, and 21 bases lay between the germline ends.

V usage is TRBV5-1 and J usage is TRBJ2-5; D gene unclear. V was clipped by 2 bases and J by 1 base, with 0 bases between them. Germline V gene sequence: CDR1 SGHRS, CDR2 YFSETQ. The length of the CDR3 is 11 residues. The CDR3 sequence is CASSFQETQYF. For the CDR3, the DNA is TGCGCCAGCAGCTTCCAAGAGACCCAGTACTTC.

The gene calls are TRBV30 and TRBJ1-2; unclear D gene. Germline V gives CDR1 GTSNPN, CDR2 SVGIG (reference sequence). The CDR3 extends over 15 amino acids. Trimming cost V 0 bases and J 4 bases, with 15 bases left between them. DNA of the CDR3: TGTGCCTGGAGTGTCCCTCCCTCAGCGGCCTATGGCTACACCTTC. Protein product: CAWSVPPSAAYGYTF.

Written as DNA, the CDR3 is TGTGCCAGCAGTTACAGCCGGAGGACAGGGATGAACACTGAAGCTTTCTTT. Translating it yields CASSYSRRTGMNTEAFF. This rearrangement joins TRBV6-5 to TRBJ1-1, with TRBD1 matching over 8 bases. CDR3 length: 17 amino acids. The germline V gene encodes CDR1 MNHEY and CDR2 SVGAGI. Trimming cost V 2 bases and J 0 bases; bases outside gene matches: 8.

The rearrangement links TRBV27 to TRBJ2-7, with 10 bases that match TRBD1. Germline V gene data show CDR1 as MNHEY and CDR2 as SMNVEV (reference sequence). The J segment lost 2 bases and the V segment lost 7 bases, leaving 8 bases of the junction unmatched. The CDR3 extends over 15 amino acids. The DNA for the CDR3 is TGTGCCAGCAAACGTGGGACAGGGGACACCTACGAGCAGTACTTC. Translating it yields CASKRGTGDTYEQYF.

V is TRBV10-3 and J is TRBJ2-3, with a possible D match to TRBD2 (5 bases). There are 15 residues in the CDR3. Trimming pared 10 bases from V and 1 base from J, leaving 18 bases between. Per the germline V gene, CDR1 is ENHRY and CDR2 is SYGVKD. The CDR3 sequence is CASKGLGSGTDTQYF. CDR3 DNA: TGTGCCAGCAAAGGCCTGGGGAGTGGCACAGATACGCAGTATTTT.

The chain is built from TRBV10-3 and TRBJ2-1, with 10 bases matching TRBD2. CDR3 length: 14 residues. Germline values: CDR1 ENHRY, CDR2 SYGVKD. V was pared by 6 bases and J by 9 bases, with 8 bases of the junction left unmatched. The CDR3 region has the DNA TGTGCCATCAGGTCAACTAGCGGGACCACTGAGCAGTTCTTC. The encoded protein is CAIRSTSGTTEQFF.

The V gene is TRBV12-3 or TRBV12-4, the J gene TRBJ1-2; perhaps TRBD1 as D (6 bases). The CDR3 sequence is 15 residues long. Trimming stripped 3 bases from V and 0 bases from J, with 11 bases between. The CDR3 loop is CASSFNREANYGYTF. The DNA of the CDR3 is TGTGCCAGCAGTTTCAACAGGGAGGCTAACTATGGCTACACCTTC.

This sequence joins TRBV10-3 and TRBJ1-2; TRBD1 is a possible D gene (5 bases). Deletions cut 6 bases from V and 4 bases from J, with 15 bases between. The length of the CDR3 is 14 residues. CDR1 is ENHRY, CDR2 SYGVKD, per germline. This chain's CDR3 is CAIRGEPGSYGYTF. As DNA, the CDR3 is TGTGCCATCAGAGGAGAACCAGGGAGCTATGGCTACACCTTC.

The sample holds one count of this clonotype. The chain combines TRBV7-2 with TRBJ2-7, with a weak D call TRBD1 (6 bases). This CDR3 has 15 residues. V was shortened by 4 bases and J by 2 bases, with 15 bases between the two germline ends. The germline V gene encodes CDR1 SGHTA and CDR2 FQGNSA. The CDR3 nucleotides read TGTGCCAGCAGCTCCGGACAGTATAAGGCCTACGAGCAGTACTTC. It yields the protein CASSSGQYKAYEQYF.

In DNA form, the CDR3 reads TGTGCCAGCAGTTATCAGGCAGGGGGGGAAAAACTGTTTTTT. Translating gives CASSYQAGGEKLFF. The gene calls are TRBV12-3 or TRBV12-4 and TRBJ1-4; 7 bases match TRBD1. Germline trimming cut 4 bases from V and 8 bases from J; bases unmatched to any gene: 7. This CDR3 region has 14 residues.

The chain uses TRBV20-1 and TRBJ1-2; D is ambiguous. The germline V gene has CDR1 DFQATT and CDR2 SNEGSKA (reference sequence). Deletions cut 0 bases from V and 10 bases from J, with 15 bases between. The CDR3 is made up of 13 amino acids. As DNA, the CDR3 is TGCAGTGCTAGAGATCGGCGCCGACAAGACTACACCTTC. It codes for CSARDRRRQDYTF.

With regard to this clonotype: Germline is not matched at one junction end, which may reflect a read error. This chain joins TRBV29-1 and TRBJ2-7; TRBD1 is a possible D gene (6 bases). Germline V gene data show CDR1 as SQVTM and CDR2 as ANQGSEA. CDR3 length equals 14 residues. The CDR3 bases are TGCAGCGTTACGGCCGGGACACTTTCCTACAAGCAGTACTTC. This translates into CSVTAGTLSYKQYF.

This clonotype was picked up a small number of times. J is TRBJ2-3 and V is TRBV27; 7 nucleotides line up with TRBD2. Germline CDR1 and CDR2: MNHEY and SMNVEV (reference sequence). The CDR3 is made up of 12 amino acids. J was trimmed by 10 bases and V by 6 bases; bases with no gene match: 7. Written as DNA, the CDR3 is TGTGCCAGCAGGCTCTTGGGAGGGCCGCAGTATTTT. This sequence encodes CASRLLGGPQYF.

This chain joins TRBV7-9 and TRBJ1-6, with D unresolved. This CDR3 comprises 15 residues. Germline CDR1 SEHNR, CDR2 FQNEAQ (reference sequence). V lost 0 bases, J lost 9 bases, and 12 bases lay in between. The DNA of the CDR3 is TGTGCCAGCAGCTTAGCGGGGATTGTAGGTTCACCCCTCCACTTT. It codes for CASSLAGIVGSPLHF.

V usage is TRBV6-2 or TRBV6-3 and J usage is TRBJ1-1; 8 bases agree with TRBD1. J gave up 0 bases and V 6 bases, and 3 bases lay outside the gene matches. The CDR3 has 14 amino acids. Per germline, CDR1 MNHEY and CDR2 SVGEGT. The CDR3 DNA reads TGTGCCAGCAGGTGGACAGGGCTGAACACTGAAGCTTTCTTT. It codes for CASRWTGLNTEAFF.

This sequence joins TRBV11-3 and TRBJ2-5; perhaps TRBD2 as D (7 bases). Germline V gives CDR1 SGHNT, CDR2 YENEEA. Trimming took off 8 bases at V and 2 bases at J, with 15 bases between the two ends. This CDR3 has 14 amino acids. CDR3 loop: CASGGARGQETQYF. In DNA form, the CDR3 reads TGTGCCAGCGGGGGGGCAAGGGGGCAAGAGACCCAGTACTTC.

The chain recombines TRBV6-1 with TRBJ2-5, with D uncertain. The CDR3 is made up of 17 amino acids. Germline V CDR1 and CDR2: MNHNS, SASEGT. Trimming shortened V by 0 bases and J by 0 bases, and 14 bases separated the two germline ends. DNA for the CDR3: TGTGCCAGCAGTGAAGCGCTTACAACGGCGTACCAAGAGACCCAGTACTTC. Its translation is CASSEALTTAYQETQYF.

The rearrangement uses TRBV7-9 and TRBJ2-7, with a possible D match to TRBD2 (7 bases). The CDR3 is 16 residues long. CDR1 SEHNR and CDR2 FQNEAQ come from the germline V gene (reference sequence). The V and J ends lost 5 bases and 3 bases respectively, with 20 bases between them. In DNA, the CDR3 is TGTGCCAGCAGCCCCGGACTGGCGGGGGCGATCTACGAGCAGTACTTC. Its translation: CASSPGLAGAIYEQYF.

The V gene is TRBV30, the J gene TRBJ1-6; no definite D call. The germline V gene encodes CDR1 GTSNPN and CDR2 SVGIG (reference sequence). The V end lost 7 bases, the J end lost 1 base, and 5 bases lay between the germline ends. The CDR3 sequence is 12 residues long. The CDR3 DNA sequence: TGTGCCTACACGTCCTATAATTCACCCCTCCACTTT. Translation gives CAYTSYNSPLHF.

This chain links TRBV12-5 with TRBJ2-1, with D perhaps matching TRBD1 or TRBD2 (6 bases each). V was pared by 7 bases and J by 0 bases, with 13 bases between. The CDR3 runs to 15 residues. Germline V lookup: CDR1 LGHNT, CDR2 FRNRAP. In nucleotides, the CDR3 is TGTGCTAGTGCCCGGGGGCGCGACTCCTACAATGAGCAGTTCTTC. Translated: CASARGRDSYNEQFF.

This chain joins TRBV6-5 and TRBJ2-5; a possible D gene is TRBD1 (7 bases). The germline V and J ends were trimmed by 6 bases and 3 bases, with 11 bases remaining between them. This CDR3 is 13 amino acids long. CDR1 is MNHEY, CDR2 SVGAGI, per germline. The CDR3 here is CASSARGEETQYF. CDR3 bases: TGTGCCAGCAGCGCCAGGGGGGAAGAGACCCAGTACTTC.

The chain combines TRBV19 with TRBJ2-1; 7 positions agree with TRBD2. CDR3 length: 18 amino acids. CDR1 LNHDA and CDR2 SQIVND come from the germline V gene (reference sequence). The J segment lost 4 bases and the V segment lost 0 bases, leaving 12 bases of the junction unmatched. The CDR3, as DNA: TGTGCCAGTAGTATAGACGGACTAGTCGGCGACCTTTACAATGAGCAGTTCTTC. Translation: CASSIDGLVGDLYNEQFF. Drawing the rest from reference TRBV19 and TRBJ2-1, the complete variable domain is DGGITQSPKYLFRKEGQNVTLSCEQNLNHDAMYWYRQDPGQGLRLIYYSQIVNDFQKGDIAEGYSVSREKKESFPLTVTSAQKNPTAFYLCASSIDGLVGDLYNEQFFGPGTRLTVL.

CDR3 in amino acids: CASIPGGAGGTGELFF. The CDR3 DNA sequence: TGTGCCAGTATTCCCGGGGGGGCAGGGGGCACGGGGGAGCTGTTTTTT. The chain recombines TRBV19 with TRBJ2-2; D is perhaps TRBD1 or TRBD2 (8 bases each). V was pared by 7 bases and J by 8 bases, with 23 bases between. CDR3 length: 16 residues. CDR1 and CDR2 (germline): LNHDA, SQIVND (reference sequence).

The CDR3 coding sequence is TGTGCCAGCAGCGACCGGACAGGGGGCAGGGACTATGGCTACACCTTC. Amino acids: CASSDRTGGRDYGYTF. The chain uses TRBV5-5 and TRBJ1-2; 11 nucleotides align to TRBD1. Trimming removed 4 bases from V and 3 bases from J; junction bases left unmatched: 8. CDR1 and CDR2 (germline): SGHKS, YYEKEE (reference sequence). The CDR3 is 16 amino acids.

This chain joins TRBV5-1 and TRBJ2-7; TRBD1 is a possible D gene (5 bases). The CDR3 has 14 residues. The V end lost 7 bases, the J end lost 3 bases, and 17 bases lay between the germline ends. Per germline, CDR1 SGHRS and CDR2 YFSETQ. The CDR3 is CASGKTVGYYEQYF. CDR3 DNA sequence: TGCGCCAGCGGAAAGACAGTGGGCTACTACGAGCAGTACTTC.